Listed below are T cell receptor beta chains from one sample, sequenced in a study of T cells after yellow fever vaccination. MiXCR, run by TCRdb on the 5' RACE reads, gives a single entry per CDR3 protein. The data contain some 320,000 distinct CDR3 sequences, 7.5% to 9% of them singletons. Sequences were derived from CD4+ T cells sorted from PBMCs, sampled 5 days after the yellow fever booster vaccination. These receptors came from a man between 18 and 29 years old who received the YFV17D yellow fever vaccine. Both conserved end residues are part of each CDR3. Fields, in order: J gene, D gene, clone size, V gene, CDR3 protein, CDR3 DNA. A D gene is named only where the DNA matches it firmly. Expanded clones get a size class; other rows say once, few or many, or leave the size out.

J: TRBJ2-5; D: .; size: .; V: TRBV7-2; CDR3: CASSLTGVVTETQYF; DNA: TGTGCCAGCAGCTTAACAGGTGTAGTTACAGAGACCCAGTACTTC
J: TRBJ2-1; D: TRBD2; size: many; V: TRBV7-9; CDR3: CASSLSGLGANEQFF; DNA: TGTGCCAGCAGCTTATCAGGACTAGGGGCGAATGAGCAGTTCTTC
J: TRBJ1-2; D: TRBD1; size: few; V: TRBV19; CDR3: CASAESDRASYGYTF; DNA: TGTGCCAGTGCCGAGTCCGACAGGGCGAGCTATGGCTACACCTTC
J: TRBJ2-7; D: TRBD1; size: few; V: TRBV20-1; CDR3: CSAGDRLSSYEQYF; DNA: TGCAGTGCCGGGGACAGGTTAAGCTCCTACGAGCAGTACTTC
J: TRBJ1-3; D: TRBD1; size: few; V: TRBV7-2; CDR3: CASSQGQGGGTIYF; DNA: TGTGCCAGCAGCCAGGGACAGGGGGGAGGCACCATATATTTT
J: TRBJ1-1; D: TRBD1; size: .; V: TRBV7-2; CDR3: CASSPDRSNTEAFF; DNA: TGTGCCAGCAGCCCGGACAGGTCTAACACTGAAGCTTTCTTT
J: TRBJ2-7; D: .; size: .; V: TRBV3-1; CDR3: CASSQAGFYEQYF; DNA: TGTGCCAGCAGCCAAGCGGGGTTCTACGAGCAGTACTTC
J: TRBJ2-2; D: .; size: few; V: TRBV7-3; CDR3: CASSLNGLAANTGELFF; DNA: TGTGCCAGCAGCTTAAATGGCTTAGCGGCGAACACCGGGGAGCTGTTTTTT
J: TRBJ1-5; D: .; size: many; V: TRBV2; CDR3: CASGEGSTRNQPQHF; DNA: TGTGCCAGCGGAGAGGGATCTACCCGCAATCAGCCCCAGCATTTT
J: TRBJ1-5; D: .; size: few; V: TRBV18; CDR3: CASSPDKNQPQHF; DNA: TGTGCCAGCTCACCGGATAAGAATCAGCCCCAGCATTTT
J: TRBJ1-6; D: TRBD1; size: few; V: TRBV29-1; CDR3: CSVAGTVNSPLHF; DNA: TGCAGCGTGGCGGGGACAGTAAATTCACCCCTCCACTTT
J: TRBJ2-2; D: .; size: .; V: TRBV20-1; CDR3: CSAELGRSNTGELFF; DNA: TGCAGTGCGGAACTGGGGAGATCGAACACCGGGGAGCTGTTTTTT
J: TRBJ1-2; D: .; size: .; V: TRBV12-3/TRBV12-4; CDR3: CASSFGGGISGYTF; DNA: TGTGCCAGCAGTTTCGGGGGGGGCATCTCTGGCTACACCTTC
J: TRBJ2-1; D: .; size: many; V: TRBV29-1; CDR3: CSVGTLYNEQFF; DNA: TGCAGCGTCGGGACTCTCTACAATGAGCAGTTCTTC
J: TRBJ1-5; D: .; size: few; V: TRBV11-2; CDR3: CASSTQGGQPQHF; DNA: TGTGCCAGCAGCACCCAGGGTGGTCAGCCCCAGCATTTT
J: TRBJ1-5; D: .; size: .; V: TRBV6-5; CDR3: CASSYTPGQGNQPQHF; DNA: TGTGCCAGCAGTTACACTCCCGGGCAGGGAAATCAGCCCCAGCATTTT
J: TRBJ2-5; D: TRBD2; size: .; V: TRBV7-2; CDR3: CASSLFGLAVQETQYF; DNA: TGTGCCAGCAGCTTGTTCGGGCTAGCGGTGCAAGAGACCCAGTACTTC
J: TRBJ1-2; D: TRBD1; size: few; V: TRBV11-2; CDR3: CASSSRTGGVGYTF; DNA: TGTGCCAGCAGCTCGAGGACAGGGGGCGTTGGCTACACCTTC
J: TRBJ2-1; D: .; size: many; V: TRBV5-1; CDR3: CASSLAEGLYNEQFF; DNA: TGCGCCAGCAGCTTGGCCGAAGGCCTATACAATGAGCAGTTCTTC
J: TRBJ2-1; D: TRBD2; size: many; V: TRBV5-1; CDR3: CASSFTGTSDNEQFF; DNA: TGCGCCAGCAGCTTCACCGGGACTAGCGACAATGAGCAGTTCTTC
J: TRBJ2-5; D: TRBD2; size: .; V: TRBV20-1; CDR3: CSARRSGGAQETQYF; DNA: TGCAGTGCTAGACGCAGCGGGGGGGCCCAAGAGACCCAGTACTTC
J: TRBJ2-7; D: TRBD1; size: .; V: TRBV5-1; CDR3: CASRPGQGAYEQYF; DNA: TGCGCCAGCAGACCAGGACAGGGGGCCTACGAGCAGTACTTC
J: TRBJ1-1; D: .; size: few; V: TRBV6-2/TRBV6-3; CDR3: CASREPPGTANTEAFF; DNA: TGTGCCAGCAGAGAACCACCCGGGACCGCGAACACTGAAGCTTTCTTT
J: TRBJ2-1; D: .; size: many; V: TRBV10-1; CDR3: CASSERDGTAYNEQFF; DNA: TGCGCCAGCAGTGAAAGGGACGGTACTGCCTACAATGAGCAGTTCTTC
J: TRBJ1-6; D: .; size: .; V: TRBV7-2; CDR3: CASSLGGVQGNSPLHF; DNA: TGTGCCAGCAGCTTAGGGGGGGTCCAGGGGAATTCACCCCTCCACTTT
J: TRBJ1-1; D: .; size: few; V: TRBV6-2/TRBV6-3; CDR3: CASSWSDRTEAFF; DNA: TGTGCCAGCAGTTGGTCAGATCGGACTGAAGCTTTCTTT
J: TRBJ2-1; D: .; size: .; V: TRBV3-1; CDR3: CASSQDNRGNEQFF; DNA: TGTGCCAGCAGCCAAGATAATAGGGGTAATGAGCAGTTCTTC
J: TRBJ1-2; D: .; size: few; V: TRBV5-6; CDR3: CASSSYGEFYGYTF; DNA: TGTGCCAGCAGCTCGTACGGCGAATTCTATGGCTACACCTTC
J: TRBJ2-1; D: .; size: .; V: TRBV1; CDR3: CTSSQALAGASGEQFF; DNA: TGCACCAGCAGCCAAGCGTTAGCGGGGGCTTCAGGCGAGCAGTTCTTC
J: TRBJ2-3; D: TRBD2; size: .; V: TRBV6-6; CDR3: CASSYPARGLAGTTDTQYF; DNA: TGTGCCAGCAGTTACCCCGCTCGGGGGCTAGCGGGGACCACAGATACGCAGTATTTT
J: TRBJ2-1; D: .; size: many; V: TRBV7-3; CDR3: CASSPHGALASYNEQFF; DNA: TGTGCCAGCAGCCCTCACGGGGCACTAGCATCCTACAATGAGCAGTTCTTC
J: TRBJ1-6; D: .; size: few; V: TRBV4-3; CDR3: CASKGDRFESPLHF; DNA: TGCGCCAGCAAGGGAGACAGGTTTGAATCACCCCTCCACTTT
J: TRBJ2-1; D: .; size: few; V: TRBV18; CDR3: CASSPPIGKVINEQFF; DNA: TGTGCCAGCTCACCACCGATCGGCAAGGTTATCAATGAGCAGTTCTTC
J: TRBJ1-1; D: .; size: few; V: TRBV2; CDR3: CASSEAGWGTEAFF; DNA: TGTGCCAGCAGTGAGGCAGGTTGGGGCACTGAAGCTTTCTTT
J: TRBJ2-7; D: .; size: .; V: TRBV19; CDR3: CASSRVAGALTYEQYF; DNA: TGTGCCAGTAGTCGCGTTGCGGGTGCCCTTACCTACGAGCAGTACTTC
J: TRBJ2-3; D: .; size: .; V: TRBV7-2; CDR3: CASSLAGGLSTDTQYF; DNA: TGTGCCAGCAGCTTAGCGGGGGGCCTGAGCACAGATACGCAGTATTTT
J: TRBJ2-3; D: TRBD1; size: .; V: TRBV5-1; CDR3: CASSFPRQGSGDTQYF; DNA: TGCGCCAGCAGCTTTCCTAGACAGGGCTCTGGGGATACGCAGTATTTT
J: TRBJ2-2; D: TRBD1; size: .; V: TRBV27; CDR3: CAPLDRGHTGELFF; DNA: TGTGCCCCATTGGACAGGGGGCACACCGGGGAGCTGTTTTTT
J: TRBJ2-2; D: TRBD2; size: few; V: TRBV10-3; CDR3: CATIAGESAGELFF; DNA: TGTGCCACCATAGCGGGGGAAAGTGCCGGGGAGCTGTTTTTT
J: TRBJ2-3; D: TRBD2; size: few; V: TRBV19; CDR3: CASRGLAGIDTQYF; DNA: TGTGCCAGTAGGGGACTAGCGGGGATAGATACGCAGTATTTT
J: TRBJ2-5; D: TRBD1; size: .; V: TRBV7-3; CDR3: CASSARDRGLETQYF; DNA: TGTGCCAGCAGCGCCCGGGACAGGGGGTTGGAGACCCAGTACTTC
J: TRBJ1-2; D: .; size: few; V: TRBV5-6; CDR3: CASSFYSGVNYGYTF; DNA: TGTGCCAGCAGCTTCTATTCAGGGGTGAACTATGGCTACACCTTC
J: TRBJ2-7; D: .; size: few; V: TRBV7-2; CDR3: CASSLGNRREQYF; DNA: TGTGCCAGCAGTCTGGGTAATCGGCGCGAGCAGTACTTC
J: TRBJ2-1; D: TRBD2; size: many; V: TRBV7-2; CDR3: CASRGLAGGWEQFF; DNA: TGTGCCAGCAGGGGACTAGCGGGGGGCTGGGAGCAGTTCTTC
J: TRBJ2-5; D: .; size: .; V: TRBV5-1; CDR3: CASRTQTTQETQYF; DNA: TGCGCCAGCAGAACACAGACAACGCAAGAGACCCAGTACTTC
J: TRBJ1-2; D: TRBD1; size: few; V: TRBV29-1; CDR3: CSVGGLQGLKYGYTF; DNA: TGCAGCGTTGGGGGGTTACAGGGGCTGAAATATGGCTACACCTTC
J: TRBJ2-1; D: .; size: .; V: TRBV7-8; CDR3: CASSPIRVANEQFF; DNA: TGTGCCAGCAGCCCCATTCGAGTGGCCAATGAGCAGTTCTTC
J: TRBJ2-1; D: TRBD2; size: .; V: TRBV18; CDR3: CASSPTSGGTNNEQFF; DNA: TGTGCCAGCTCACCAACTAGCGGGGGAACAAACAATGAGCAGTTCTTC
J: TRBJ1-6; D: TRBD1; size: few; V: TRBV20-1; CDR3: CSAHTGVSSPLHF; DNA: TGCAGTGCTCATACAGGGGTTTCGTCACCCCTCCACTTT